These 19 T cell receptor beta chains originate from one sample sequenced in a study of early stage breast cancer tumors. Some clones are missing from TCRdb's copy, which holds only in-frame ones; the method was immunoSEQ multiplex PCR. This table has about 9,700 clones, about 78% appearing once. The sequencing input was normal breast tissue next to the tumor. Receptors were obtained from a person aged 35-49 years with breast cancer.

The rearrangement uses TRBV6-1 and TRBJ2-7; tentatively, D is TRBD1 or TRBD2 (5 bases each). CDR1 and CDR2 from the germline V gene are MNHNS and SASEGT. This CDR3 spans 13 amino acids. V was shortened by 6 bases and J by 3 bases, with 12 bases between the two germline ends. CDR3 nucleotides: TGTGCCAGCAGCCCGGGACGGAACTACGAGCAGTACTTC. It codes for CASSPGRNYEQYF.

This rearrangement joins TRBV27 to TRBJ1-2; 10 nucleotides line up with TRBD1. J was trimmed by 5 bases and V by 3 bases; bases with no gene match: 9. The germline V gene has CDR1 MNHEY and CDR2 SMNVEV (reference sequence). The CDR3 spans 16 residues. The CDR3 bases are TGTGCCAGCAGTTTTATTGGACAGGGGGTTTTGTATGGCTACACCTTC. The encoded protein is CASSFIGQGVLYGYTF.

The CDR3, as DNA: TGTGCCAGCAGTTCTGTGAGGGGGCTGGTTTCACCCCTCCACTTT. This codes for CASSSVRGLVSPLHF. The J gene is TRBJ1-6, the V gene TRBV28; 7 nucleotides align to TRBD1. CDR1 and CDR2 from the germline V gene are MDHEN and SYDVKM. The J segment lost 9 bases and the V segment lost 4 bases, leaving 9 bases of the junction unmatched. The CDR3 is 15 amino acids. The entire variable domain, with the rest obtained from reference TRBV28 and TRBJ1-6, is as follows: DVKVTQSSRYLVKRTGEKVFLECVQDMDHENMFWYRQDPGLGLRLIYFSYDVKMKEKGDIPEGYSVSREKKERFSLILESASTNQTSMYLCASSSVRGLVSPLHFGNGTRLTVT.

This chain joins TRBV7-2 and TRBJ2-1, with a weak D call TRBD1 (6 bases). The V gene lost 2 bases and the J gene lost 1 base, with 12 bases spanning the gap. Per the germline V gene, CDR1 is SGHTA and CDR2 is FQGNSA. The CDR3 sequence is 16 residues long. The DNA for the CDR3 is TGTGCCAGCAGCTTACTAGGGGGTCAGTCCTACAATGAGCAGTTCTTC. This codes for CASSLLGGQSYNEQFF.

This clone was counted a few times. The chain couples TRBV5-1 to TRBJ2-7; TRBD2 matches 10 bases. Per germline, CDR1 SGHRS and CDR2 YFSETQ. V lost 0 bases, J lost 1 base, and 7 bases stayed unmatched. This CDR3 has 17 residues. In DNA form, the CDR3 reads TGCGCCAGCAGCTTGGGATTAGCGGGAGGCCCTTCCTACGAGCAGTACTTC. As protein: CASSLGLAGGPSYEQYF.

This clone was recorded only once. V gene TRBV19 combines with J gene TRBJ1-1; D is possibly TRBD1 (5 bases). V lost 9 bases and J 1 base, leaving 12 bases between the germline ends. Germline V gene lookup returns CDR1 LNHDA and CDR2 SQIVND (reference sequence). The CDR3 is 13 amino acids. The CDR3 protein is CASAWGRNTEAFF. The CDR3 nucleotides are TGTGCCAGCGCCTGGGGACGGAACACTGAAGCTTTCTTT.

The gene calls are TRBV10-2 and TRBJ2-7, with TRBD2 identical over 7 bases. Germline lookup yields CDR1 WSHSY and CDR2 SAAADI. The CDR3 covers 14 residues. V lost 8 bases, J lost 0 bases, and 7 bases stayed unmatched. DNA for the CDR3: TGCGCCAGCCGACCCCGGGGGGACTCCTACGAGCAGTACTTC. Protein product: CASRPRGDSYEQYF.

This clone was seen once. The gene calls are TRBV10-1 and TRBJ2-1; 8 bases agree with TRBD2. This CDR3 region has 13 residues. Germline lookup yields CDR1 WNHNN and CDR2 SYGVQD (reference sequence). Unmatched junction bases numbered 4, after V lost 6 bases and J lost 6 bases. The CDR3: CASSEREPNEQFF. CDR3 bases: TGCGCCAGCAGCGAGCGGGAGCCCAATGAGCAGTTCTTC.

This clone was found once. The V and J genes are TRBV11-2 and TRBJ2-1; 8 bases agree with TRBD2. Unmatched junction bases numbered 13, after V lost 5 bases and J lost 7 bases. The CDR3 extends over 16 amino acids. Per germline, CDR1 SGHAT and CDR2 FQNNGV. CDR3 sequence: CASSPRGGRIWNEQFF. The CDR3 nucleotides read TGTGCCAGCAGCCCAAGGGGCGGGAGGATTTGGAATGAGCAGTTCTTC.

V is TRBV7-9 and J is TRBJ1-2, with D unclear. Germline V gives CDR1 SEHNR, CDR2 FQNEAQ (reference sequence). V was cut by 4 bases and J by 13 bases, with 25 bases left in between. The CDR3 has 15 amino acids. The CDR3 sequence is CASSSNPLQGPPVTF. The CDR3 DNA reads TGTGCCAGCAGCTCAAACCCCCTTCAAGGGCCGCCGGTCACCTTC.

This rearrangement joins TRBV2 to TRBJ1-4; possible D gene TRBD1, 5 bases. CDR1 SNHLY and CDR2 FYNNEI come from the germline V gene. The CDR3 contains 14 residues. Trimming took 3 bases from V and 5 from J, leaving 10 bases between them. The CDR3 is CASSDRTRNEKLFF. The CDR3 DNA reads TGTGCCAGCAGTGATAGGACACGAAATGAAAAACTGTTTTTT.

The chain combines TRBV7-9 with TRBJ2-5; D gene unclear. V was shortened by 0 bases and J by 2 bases, with 4 bases between the two germline ends. The CDR3 loop spans 13 amino acids. CDR1 and CDR2 from the germline V gene are SEHNR and FQNEAQ (reference sequence). The CDR3 region has the DNA TGTGCCAGCAGCTTAGCGGCTCAAGAGACCCAGTACTTC. It encodes CASSLAAQETQYF. The whole variable domain, remainder taken from reference TRBV7-9 and TRBJ2-5, is DTGVSQNPRHKITKRGQNVTFRCDPISEHNRLYWYRQTLGQGPEFLTYFQNEAQLEKSRLLSDRFSAERPKGSFSTLEIQRTEQGDSAMYLCASSLAAQETQYFGPGTRLLVL.

The chain employs TRBV6-1 and TRBJ1-5; 7 bases agree with TRBD1. This CDR3 has 16 amino acids. The germline CDR1 and CDR2 sequences are MNHNS and SASEGT. Losses at the gene ends were 3 bases for V and 2 bases for J; bases not matched to a gene: 7. CDR3 residues: CASSDAVGQGNQPQHF. CDR3 sequence (DNA): TGTGCCAGCAGTGATGCAGTAGGACAGGGCAATCAGCCCCAGCATTTT.

A word on this clone: The identical CDR3 is also encoded by other nucleotide sequences in the sample. The chain has TRBV9 and TRBJ2-1, with 9 bases identical to TRBD2. CDR1 is SGDLS and CDR2 is YYNGEE in the germline V gene. The V and J ends lost 0 bases and 2 bases, in that order; junction bases with no gene match: 3. The CDR3 totals 16 residues. CDR3 bases: TGTGCCAGCAGCGTAGCTAGCGGGACAACCTACAATGAGCAGTTCTTC. Its translation is CASSVASGTTYNEQFF.

The gene calls are TRBV6-5 and TRBJ2-5, with D maybe TRBD1 (5 bases). Germline V CDR1 and CDR2: MNHEY, SVGAGI. Trimming took 2 bases from V and 7 from J, leaving 11 bases between them. This CDR3 is 13 amino acids long. The CDR3 sequence is CASSYRGLGTQYF. The DNA for the CDR3 is TGTGCCAGCAGTTACAGGGGTTTGGGGACCCAGTACTTC.

V usage is TRBV30 and J usage is TRBJ2-1, with TRBD1 matching 10 bases. The CDR3 extends over 14 amino acids. Germline CDR1 reads GTSNPN; CDR2 reads SVGIG (reference sequence). The ends lost 5 bases at V and 10 bases at J; junction bases unmatched: 11. The CDR3 coding sequence is TGTGCCTGGCTTCCCCCGACAGGGGGCTGGGAGCAGTTCTTC. It codes for CAWLPPTGGWEQFF.

The chain is built from TRBV19 and TRBJ2-1; 10 bases fit TRBD2. The CDR3 length is 15 residues. Trimming cost V 0 bases and J 9 bases; bases outside gene matches: 5. The germline CDR1 and CDR2 sequences are LNHDA and SQIVND (reference sequence). The CDR3: CASSIDLAGVAEQFF. CDR3 nucleotide sequence: TGTGCCAGTAGTATAGATCTAGCGGGAGTCGCTGAGCAGTTCTTC.

The V gene is TRBV5-1, the J gene TRBJ2-4; 7 bases match TRBD1. Germline assignment: CDR1 SGHRS and CDR2 YFSETQ. The CDR3 loop spans 16 amino acids. V lost 8 bases and J lost 2; bases outside the gene matches: 13. The CDR3 sequence is CASGPEGGKTKNIQYF. The CDR3 nucleotides are TGCGCCAGTGGCCCGGAAGGGGGCAAGACCAAAAACATTCAGTACTTC. The whole variable domain, filled in from reference TRBV5-1 and TRBJ2-4, reads KAGVTQTPRYLIKTRGQQVTLSCSPISGHRSVSWYQQTPGQGLQFLFEYFSETQRNKGNFPGRFSGRQFSNSRSEMNVSTLELGDSALYLCASGPEGGKTKNIQYFGAGTRLSVL.

The V gene is TRBV6-6, the J gene TRBJ2-5; perhaps D is TRBD1 or TRBD2 (6 bases each). Deletions cut 6 bases from V and 5 bases from J, with 16 bases between. The CDR3 loop spans 14 amino acids. Germline CDR1 and CDR2: MNHNY and SVGAGI (reference sequence). DNA of the CDR3: TGTGCCAGCAGGCTTGCCGGGGGCTTCGAGACCCAGTACTTC. Its protein is CASRLAGGFETQYF.